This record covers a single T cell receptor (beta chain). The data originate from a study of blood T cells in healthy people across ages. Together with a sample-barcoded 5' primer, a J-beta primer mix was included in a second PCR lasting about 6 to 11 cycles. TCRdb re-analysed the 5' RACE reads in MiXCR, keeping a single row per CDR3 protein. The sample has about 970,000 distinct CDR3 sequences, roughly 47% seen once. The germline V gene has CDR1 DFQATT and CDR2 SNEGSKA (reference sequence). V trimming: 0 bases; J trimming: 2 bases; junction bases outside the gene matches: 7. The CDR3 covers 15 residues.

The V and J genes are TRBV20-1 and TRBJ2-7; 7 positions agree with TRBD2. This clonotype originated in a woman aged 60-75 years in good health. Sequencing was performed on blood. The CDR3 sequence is CSARDLGGGTYEQYF. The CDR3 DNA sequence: TGCAGTGCTAGAGATCTCGGGGGAGGGACCTACGAGCAGTACTTC.